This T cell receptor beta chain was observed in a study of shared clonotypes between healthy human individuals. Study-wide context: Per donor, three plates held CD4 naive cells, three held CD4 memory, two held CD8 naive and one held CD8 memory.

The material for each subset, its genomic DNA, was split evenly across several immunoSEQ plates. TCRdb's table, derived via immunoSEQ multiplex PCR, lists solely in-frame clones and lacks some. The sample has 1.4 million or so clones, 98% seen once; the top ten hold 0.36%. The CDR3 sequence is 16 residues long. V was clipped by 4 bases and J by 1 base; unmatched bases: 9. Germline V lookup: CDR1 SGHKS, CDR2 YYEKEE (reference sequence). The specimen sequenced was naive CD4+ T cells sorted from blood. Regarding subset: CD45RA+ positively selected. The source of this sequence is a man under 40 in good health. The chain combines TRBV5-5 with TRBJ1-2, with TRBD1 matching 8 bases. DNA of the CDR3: TGTGCCAGCAGCGGGGGACAGGTTCCCATTAACTATGGCTACACCTTC. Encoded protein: CASSGGQVPINYGYTF.